Listed below are T cell receptor beta chains from one sample, sequenced in a study of relationships among human T cell subsets. TCRdb ran MiXCR on the multiplex PCR reads and lists one entry per CDR3 protein. This sample carries fewer than 16,000 distinct CDR3 sequences, less than 70% of them seen once, and the ten largest clones take about 35%. Sequencing was carried out using total T cells sorted from blood. Receptors were obtained from a man aged 35 to 55 in good health. Both conserved end residues are part of each CDR3. The D gene is left open where the match is weak. A row's size may be missing; if present it is once, few, many or a size class.

DNA	CDR3	D	size	V	J
TGTGCCGGCAGCTCCGGTCGGAGGGCCACAGATACGCAGTATTTT	CAGSSGRRATDTQYF	-	-	TRBV11-2	TRBJ2-3
TGTGCCAGCAGGAGGATTGGCGGGGAAAAACTGTTTTTT	CASRRIGGEKLFF	-	-	TRBV28	TRBJ1-4
TGTGCCAGTAATGAGCGGGGCGCAGCTCAGCCCCAGCATTTT	CASNERGAAQPQHF	-	-	TRBV19	TRBJ1-5
TGTGCCAGCAGTCCCGATTACTACGAGCAGTACTTC	CASSPDYYEQYF	-	-	TRBV6-5	TRBJ2-7
TGTGCCAGTCAACCGACAGGGAACAATCAGCCCCAGCATTTT	CASQPTGNNQPQHF	TRBD1	-	TRBV19	TRBJ1-5
TGCGCCAGCAGCTTGGATCTGGGGGCGAACACTGAAGCTTTCTTT	CASSLDLGANTEAFF	-	-	TRBV5-1	TRBJ1-1
TGTGCCAGCAGCGCCATCCCCCAGGCTTTGAACACTGAAGCTTTCTTT	CASSAIPQALNTEAFF	-	-	TRBV28	TRBJ1-1
TGTGCCAGCAGCTGGGACGGTGCAACTAATGAAAAACTGTTTTTT	CASSWDGATNEKLFF	-	-	TRBV7-8	TRBJ1-4
TGTGCCAGTAGTATAGACATCGCCGGGACAGGGGACGGAGATACGCAGTATTTT	CASSIDIAGTGDGDTQYF	TRBD1	-	TRBV19	TRBJ2-3
TGTGCCAGCAGCCCTGACAGGTTTGGCTACACCTTC	CASSPDRFGYTF	-	-	TRBV28	TRBJ1-2
TGTGCCAGCAGCCGATTAGGGGAGGGACAGTCAATCCAAGAGACCCAGTACTTC	CASSRLGEGQSIQETQYF	-	-	TRBV11-2	TRBJ2-5
TGTGCCACTGGGACTAGCGGCCTCACAGATACGCAGTATTTT	CATGTSGLTDTQYF	TRBD2	-	TRBV10-3	TRBJ2-3
TGTGCCAGCAGCCCCTTGGGACTAGCGGGAGGGTTCTCCTACGAGCAGTACTTC	CASSPLGLAGGFSYEQYF	TRBD2	-	TRBV7-8	TRBJ2-7
TGTGCCAGCAGTGTCAGTTCTAGCGGGAGCAATGAGCAGTTCTTC	CASSVSSSGSNEQFF	TRBD2	-	TRBV6-4	TRBJ2-1
TGTGCCAGCAGTTTTAGAGGCCTTAATCAGCCCCAGCATTTT	CASSFRGLNQPQHF	-	-	TRBV28	TRBJ1-5
TGTGCCAGCAGCTACCGCACAGGGGTGAACACTGAAGCTTTCTTT	CASSYRTGVNTEAFF	TRBD1	-	TRBV7-9	TRBJ1-1
TGTGCCAGCAGTATAGACAATGAGCAGTTCTTC	CASSIDNEQFF	-	-	TRBV6-6	TRBJ2-1
TGTGCCAGCAGTTTATCACTAGCCTACAATGAGCAGTTCTTC	CASSLSLAYNEQFF	-	-	TRBV27	TRBJ2-1
TGCAGTATTTGGGGACTAGGGACCTACAATGAGCAGTTCTTC	CSIWGLGTYNEQFF	TRBD2	-	TRBV20-1	TRBJ2-1
TGTGCCATTTCGGCGGGGGACACAGATACGCAGTATTTT	CAISAGDTDTQYF	TRBD2	-	TRBV28	TRBJ2-3
TGTGCCAGCAGCTTCGGTCTAGCGGGACACTACGAGCAGTACTTC	CASSFGLAGHYEQYF	TRBD2	-	TRBV11-2	TRBJ2-7
TGCGCCAGCAGCCAAATATGGCCCATCGGATCCGCCAACTACGAGCAGTACTTC	CASSQIWPIGSANYEQYF	-	-	TRBV4-1	TRBJ2-7
TGTGCCAGCAGCCAAGGGCACGAGACCCAGTACTTC	CASSQGHETQYF	-	few	TRBV14	TRBJ2-5
TGCAGTGCTAAAGTGGGGCAGGGTTCGAACGAGCAGTACTTC	CSAKVGQGSNEQYF	-	-	TRBV20-1	TRBJ2-7
TGCAGTGCTCGGGGGCAGGGGGGTTGGCAAGAGACCCAGTACTTC	CSARGQGGWQETQYF	-	-	TRBV20-1	TRBJ2-5
TGCGCCAGCAACCCCGGGACAGGGAATTCACCCCTCCACTTT	CASNPGTGNSPLHF	TRBD1	-	TRBV5-1	TRBJ1-6
TGTGCCAGCAGGCCTGACAGTTACACCGGGGAGCTGTTTTTT	CASRPDSYTGELFF	-	-	TRBV7-6	TRBJ2-2
TGCAGCGTTGAACCTACGGGACAGGGTTCCTACGAGCAGTACTTC	CSVEPTGQGSYEQYF	TRBD1	-	TRBV29-1	TRBJ2-7
TGTGCCAGCAAGGGAGGGAAGACAGATACGCAGTATTTT	CASKGGKTDTQYF	TRBD2	-	TRBV28	TRBJ2-3
TGCAGTGAGACGGCGCTCTCCTCCTACGAGCAGTACTTC	CSETALSSYEQYF	-	few	TRBV20-1	TRBJ2-7
TGTGCCAGCAGTCCATTAGCGGGGGTAGAGACCCAGTACTTC	CASSPLAGVETQYF	TRBD2	-	TRBV27	TRBJ2-5
TGCAGCGCAGGGACAGGGTACTACGAGCAGTACTTC	CSAGTGYYEQYF	TRBD1	-	TRBV29-1	TRBJ2-7
TGCAGTGCAACCCGGGACAGGGTGAAATCCTACGAGCAGTACTTC	CSATRDRVKSYEQYF	TRBD1	-	TRBV20-1	TRBJ2-7
TGTGCCATCAGGGGTGGGCAGGGGGACAATCAGCCCCAGCATTTT	CAIRGGQGDNQPQHF	TRBD1	-	TRBV10-3	TRBJ1-5
TGTGCCAGCAGCTTTGAACTAGCGGGATGGGAATCCTACAATGAGCAGTTCTTC	CASSFELAGWESYNEQFF	TRBD2	-	TRBV12-3/TRBV12-4	TRBJ2-1
TGTGCCAGCAGCCAAGATCGGGAATCCTACGAGCAGTACTTC	CASSQDRESYEQYF	-	-	TRBV4-2	TRBJ2-7
TGTGCCAGCAGTCTCTCCGCGACAGGATCTAGCACAGATACGCAGTATTTT	CASSLSATGSSTDTQYF	-	-	TRBV28	TRBJ2-3
TGCAGTGCTAGAGCGGGGGCGGTTGAGACCCAGTACTTC	CSARAGAVETQYF	-	-	TRBV20-1	TRBJ2-5
TGTGCCAGCAGTACCACGCCGACTAGCGGGATATACAATGAGCAGTTCTTC	CASSTTPTSGIYNEQFF	TRBD2	-	TRBV28	TRBJ2-1
TGTGCCAGCAGTCCCGAGACAGGGGTGGGCTATGGCTACACCTTC	CASSPETGVGYGYTF	TRBD1	-	TRBV12-3/TRBV12-4	TRBJ1-2
TGCGCCAGCAGCCCCAGGACAGAAGCTAACTATGGCTACACCTTC	CASSPRTEANYGYTF	-	-	TRBV4-1	TRBJ1-2
TGCGCCAGCAGCCAAGATTCGACCCCCGGGTTCACTGAAGCTTTCTTT	CASSQDSTPGFTEAFF	-	-	TRBV4-1	TRBJ1-1
TGCAGCGCCCGCGCCACTAGCGGCACTAGCACAGATACGCAGTATTTT	CSARATSGTSTDTQYF	TRBD2	-	TRBV29-1	TRBJ2-3
TGTGCCAGCAGCTTGCGAGTCGAAGAGACCCAGTACTTC	CASSLRVEETQYF	-	-	TRBV7-9	TRBJ2-5
TGCAGCGTTGAACGGGGAGACCAAGAGACCCAGTACTTC	CSVERGDQETQYF	-	-	TRBV29-1	TRBJ2-5
TGTGCCATCAGTGATGGGGGGGGGCACACAGATACGCAGTATTTT	CAISDGGGHTDTQYF	-	few	TRBV10-3	TRBJ2-3
TGTGCCAGCAGTGTACAGCGGGAGCGGCAGTTCTTC	CASSVQRERQFF	TRBD2	few	TRBV2	TRBJ2-1
TGTGCCAGCCGAAACCGTATGGGGTCAGATACGCAGTATTTT	CASRNRMGSDTQYF	-	once	TRBV6-5	TRBJ2-3
TGCGCCAGCAGCTTGGAGGGGGTCAGCAATCAGCCCCAGCATTTT	CASSLEGVSNQPQHF	-	-	TRBV5-1	TRBJ1-5
TGTGCCAGCAGCTTAGGGGTTCGGGGCGCACGGGAGACCCAGTACTTC	CASSLGVRGARETQYF	-	-	TRBV13	TRBJ2-5
TGTGCCAGCAGTTACACCCTAACAGGGGACACAGATACGCAGTATTTT	CASSYTLTGDTDTQYF	TRBD1	-	TRBV6-6	TRBJ2-3
TGTGCCAGCAGTTTAGCGGGGCCCAAAAACATTCAGTACTTC	CASSLAGPKNIQYF	-	few	TRBV28	TRBJ2-4
TGTGCCAGCACTCTAGGGGACTATAATTCACCCCTCCACTTT	CASTLGDYNSPLHF	-	few	TRBV12-3/TRBV12-4	TRBJ1-6
TGTGCCAGCAGCCCCGAGGGACGCGAGACCCAGTACTTC	CASSPEGRETQYF	-	-	TRBV11-2	TRBJ2-5
TGTGCCAGCAGCTACCGGGACCCGTTCAATGAGCAGTTCTTC	CASSYRDPFNEQFF	-	-	TRBV13	TRBJ2-1
TGTGCCAGCAGCCTGAGGCAGGGGTCGGGGAATGAGCAGTTCTTC	CASSLRQGSGNEQFF	-	-	TRBV5-8	TRBJ2-1
TGTGCCAGCAGTTTATACAAGGGGAGGTCGACCTACGAGCAGTACTTC	CASSLYKGRSTYEQYF	-	-	TRBV28	TRBJ2-7
TGTGCCAGCTCCCAGGGCAGGGGATATGGGGCCAACGTCCTGACTTTC	CASSQGRGYGANVLTF	-	-	TRBV28	TRBJ2-6
TGCGCCAGCAGCGTTACAGGGCCCCCCTACGAGCAGTACTTC	CASSVTGPPYEQYF	-	once	TRBV6-1	TRBJ2-7
TGTGCCAGCAGCAACTCTTTCCGGGACGTTAAGGAGGGGAGGTACTTC	CASSNSFRDVKEGRYF	-	-	TRBV11-2	TRBJ2-5